This T cell receptor beta chain is drawn from a study of regulatory T cells in long-lasting Graves disease. Concerning this clonotype: Its target is not known.

The authors built TCR beta libraries using iRepertoire HTBI primers and Arm-PCR of CDR3 regions. TCRdb fed the multiplex PCR reads into MiXCR, producing one record per CDR3 protein. The sample holds about 420,000 distinct CDR3 sequences, around a quarter seen once. Time point specified: persistent/refractory GD, antithyroid drugs over 5 years with positive TRAb. From PBMCs, RNA was extracted and then used to make the TCR library. American Thyroid Association guidelines defined how Graves' disease was diagnosed. Patients came through an endocrinology department, and that department was in Xi'an, China. The V and J ends lost 7 bases and 6 bases respectively, with 19 bases between them. This CDR3 is built from 15 residues. Germline V gene sequence: CDR1 MNHNS, CDR2 SASEGT. Notes on the study in general: Whereas approximately 980 public clonotypes were shared by new patients, persistent patients shared more, at under 3,000. A reduction in accuracy may have resulted from the small sample size.

The input for sequencing was peripheral blood mononuclear cells (PBMCs), taken when the disease was refractory, from a patient treated with antithyroid drugs. The receptor comes from a female donor with Graves disease. The chain combines TRBV6-1 with TRBJ1-5; no firm D call. The CDR3 DNA sequence: TGTGCCAGCAACCCGGGTCCGGGATCGGTTCAGCCCCAGCATTTT. Translation: CASNPGPGSVQPQHF.